These 14 T cell receptor beta chains were all obtained from the same sample, sequenced in a study of T cell changes during pregnancy in multiple sclerosis (dated by TCRdb to the late 2010s). Libraries were prepared through the immunoSEQ multiplex PCR assay. TCRdb took this table from immuneACCESS and kept in-frame rearrangements with V and J called. Such tables lack part of the clones; where checked against another copy, unresolved V genes explain under half of the gap, and the rest is unexplained. Present in this sample are around 56,000 clones, about nine tenths of which were seen just once. The ten most abundant clones make up around 2% of the sample. This sample comprised peripheral blood, obtained in the first trimester of pregnancy. Receptor source: a female donor in good health, enrolled as a control in a pregnancy study.

V is TRBV28 and J is TRBJ1-5, with 8 positions matching TRBD1. J gave up 7 bases and V 5 bases, and 7 bases lay outside the gene matches. Germline V lookup: CDR1 MDHEN, CDR2 SYDVKM. The length of the CDR3 is 14 residues. The CDR3 nucleotides read TGTGCCAGCAGTCCGACAGGGGAGGAACAGCCCCAGCATTTT. It translates to CASSPTGEEQPQHF.

This chain joins TRBV5-6 and TRBJ1-5; D is uncertain. This CDR3 contains 14 residues. In germline, CDR1 is SGHDT, CDR2 YYEEEE. Trimming stripped 2 bases from V and 0 bases from J, with 6 bases between. The CDR3 nucleotides read TGTGCCAGCAGCTTCGGGGATAGCAATCAGCCCCAGCATTTT. Translated: CASSFGDSNQPQHF.

V is TRBV19 and J is TRBJ1-6, with no clear D. The CDR3 is made up of 13 amino acids. V was pared by 6 bases and J by 10 bases, with 13 bases between. Germline CDR1 is LNHDA and CDR2 is SQIVND (reference sequence). The CDR3 loop is CASSLGFNSPLHF. The DNA of the CDR3 is TGTGCCAGTAGCCTAGGCTTTAACTCACCCCTCCACTTT.

The rearrangement uses TRBV6-5 and TRBJ1-1; D is unresolved. Germline V gives CDR1 MNHEY, CDR2 SVGAGI. This CDR3 is 13 amino acids long. Between the trimmed V and J ends, which lost 2 bases and 7 bases, there was a span of 11 bases. The CDR3 spells CASSYVRGDEAFF. In DNA form, the CDR3 reads TGTGCCAGCAGTTACGTCCGGGGAGATGAAGCTTTCTTT.

This sequence joins TRBV7-9 and TRBJ2-2; tentatively, D is TRBD2 (5 bases). Trimming shortened V by 5 bases and J by 8 bases, and 18 bases separated the two germline ends. Germline V gene sequence: CDR1 SEHNR, CDR2 FQNEAQ (reference sequence). This CDR3 has 15 amino acids. The CDR3, as DNA: TGTGCCAGCAGCAGCGGCGGGCCCGTGAGAGGGGAGCTGTTTTTT. Protein sequence: CASSSGGPVRGELFF.

The chain combines TRBV6-4 with TRBJ2-3, with TRBD2 as a possible D gene (5 bases). V dropped 3 bases and J dropped 5 bases, with 12 bases sitting between them. CDR1 and CDR2 (germline): MRHNA, SNTAGT. CDR3 length: 14 amino acids. The CDR3 DNA reads TGTGCCAGCAGTGATCACTTTGGAGGAGATACGCAGTATTTT. Residues: CASSDHFGGDTQYF.

The chain joins TRBV6-1 to TRBJ1-1, with TRBD1 as a possible D gene (5 bases). The CDR3 runs 14 residues. In germline, CDR1 is MNHNS, CDR2 SASEGT. V gave up 6 bases and J gave up 1 base, with 12 bases separating them. Written as DNA, the CDR3 is TGTGCCAGCAGGGTTTTCGGACAGAACACTGAAGCTTTCTTT. This sequence encodes CASRVFGQNTEAFF.

The chain recombines TRBV30 with TRBJ2-3; a weak D match, TRBD2 (6 bases). V was shortened by 0 bases and J by 1 base, with 11 bases between the two germline ends. The CDR3 has 15 residues. Germline V gene data show CDR1 as GTSNPN and CDR2 as SVGIG (reference sequence). CDR3 protein: CAWSVGGVGTDTQYF. Written as DNA, the CDR3 is TGTGCCTGGAGTGTAGGCGGGGTCGGCACAGATACGCAGTATTTT.

The V gene is TRBV27, the J gene TRBJ2-3, with D maybe TRBD1 (5 bases). Germline V gene lookup returns CDR1 MNHEY and CDR2 SMNVEV (reference sequence). The CDR3 spans 13 residues. Trimming cost V 3 bases and J 3 bases, with 7 bases left between them. CDR3 in amino acids: CASSFQGTDTQYF. The CDR3 region has the DNA TGTGCCAGCAGTTTTCAGGGTACAGATACGCAGTATTTT.

This chain connects TRBV7-2 to TRBJ1-2, with 10 bases matching TRBD1. Germline-derived CDR1 and CDR2 are SGHTA and FQGNSA. V gave up 5 bases and J gave up 7 bases; unmatched junction bases: 10. The length of the CDR3 is 15 residues. CDR3 nucleotides: TGTGCCAGCAGCCCCAAACTTGGGACAGGGGTTGGCTACACCTTC. Protein sequence: CASSPKLGTGVGYTF.

The chain uses TRBV7-8 and TRBJ2-7; 7 bases are shared with TRBD1. J lost 2 bases, V lost 3 bases, and 4 bases had no gene match. Germline loops: CDR1 SGHVS, CDR2 FQNEAQ. CDR3 length: 14 residues. The CDR3 DNA is TGTGCCAGCAGCTTTGGGGACAGCGCCTACGAGCAGTACTTC. It yields the protein CASSFGDSAYEQYF.

The rearrangement joins TRBV5-8 to TRBJ2-1; 9 nucleotides agree with TRBD2. J gave up 10 bases and V 1 base, and 9 bases lay outside the gene matches. Germline loops: CDR1 SGHTS, CDR2 YDEGEE. The CDR3 runs to 15 residues. The CDR3 here is CASSLSWRGGYEQFF. The DNA of the CDR3 is TGTGCCAGCAGCTTGAGTTGGCGGGGGGGCTACGAGCAGTTCTTC.

V gene TRBV11-2 combines with J gene TRBJ2-5, with 7 positions matching TRBD1. With V trimmed by 4 bases and J by 5 bases, 7 bases remained unmatched. In germline, CDR1 is SGHAT, CDR2 FQNNGV. The length of the CDR3 is 14 residues. CDR3 sequence reads: CASSYRGRRETQYF. CDR3 bases: TGTGCCAGCAGCTACAGGGGTCGGAGGGAGACCCAGTACTTC.

The V gene is TRBV5-4, the J gene TRBJ2-7, with D possibly TRBD2 on 7 matching bases. The CDR3 runs to 14 residues. Germline CDR1 is SGHNT and CDR2 is YYREEE (reference sequence). The V and J ends lost 4 bases and 2 bases respectively, with 13 bases between them. CDR3 loop: CASSRGTTAYEQYF. The DNA of the CDR3 is TGTGCCAGCAGCAGGGGGACTACCGCCTACGAGCAGTACTTC.